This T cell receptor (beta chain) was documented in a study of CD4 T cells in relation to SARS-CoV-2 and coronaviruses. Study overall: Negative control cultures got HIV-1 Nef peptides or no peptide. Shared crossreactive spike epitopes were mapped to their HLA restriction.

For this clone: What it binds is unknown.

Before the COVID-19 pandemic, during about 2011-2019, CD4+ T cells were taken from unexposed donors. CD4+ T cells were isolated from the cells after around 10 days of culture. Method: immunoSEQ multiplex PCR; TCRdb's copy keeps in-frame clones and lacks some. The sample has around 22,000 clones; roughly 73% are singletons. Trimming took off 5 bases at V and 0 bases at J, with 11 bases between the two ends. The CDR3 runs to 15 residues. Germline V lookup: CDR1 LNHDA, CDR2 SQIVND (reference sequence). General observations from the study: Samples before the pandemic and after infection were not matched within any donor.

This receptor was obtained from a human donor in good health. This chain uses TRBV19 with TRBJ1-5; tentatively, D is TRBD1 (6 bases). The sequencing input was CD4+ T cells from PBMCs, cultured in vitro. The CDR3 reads CASSSGAHSNQPQHF. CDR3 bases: TGTGCCAGTAGTTCAGGGGCCCATAGCAATCAGCCCCAGCATTTT.